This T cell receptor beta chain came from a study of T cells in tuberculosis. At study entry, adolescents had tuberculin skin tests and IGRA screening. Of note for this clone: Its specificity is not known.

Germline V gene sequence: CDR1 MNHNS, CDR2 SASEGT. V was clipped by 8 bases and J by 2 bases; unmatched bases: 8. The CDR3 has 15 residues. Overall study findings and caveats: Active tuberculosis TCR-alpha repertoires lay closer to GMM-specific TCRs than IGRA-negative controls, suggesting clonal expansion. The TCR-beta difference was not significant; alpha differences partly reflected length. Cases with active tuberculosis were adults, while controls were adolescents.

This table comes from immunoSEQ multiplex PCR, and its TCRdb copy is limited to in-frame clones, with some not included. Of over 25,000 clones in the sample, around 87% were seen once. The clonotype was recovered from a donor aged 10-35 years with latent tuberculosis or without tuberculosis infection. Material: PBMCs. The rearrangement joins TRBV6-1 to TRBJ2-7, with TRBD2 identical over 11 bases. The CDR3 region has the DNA TGTGCCAGCGGGTCACTAGCGGGGGCCCCCTACGAGCAGTACTTC. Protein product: CASGSLAGAPYEQYF.